This T cell receptor (beta chain) was sequenced in a study of shared clonotypes between healthy human individuals. Assay used: immunoSEQ multiplex PCR; TCRdb lists only in-frame clones, some missing. Of 1,400,000 or so clones in the sample, around 98.5% were seen once. The CDR3 runs to 14 residues. CDR1 and CDR2 (germline): LNHNV, YYDKDF (reference sequence). V lost 4 bases to trimming and J lost 4 bases; unmatched junction nucleotides: 4. The chain couples TRBV15 to TRBJ1-1; 9 bases line up with TRBD1. The specimen sequenced was naive CD4+ T cells sorted from blood. This sample's subset: CD45RA+ positively selected. This TCR was recovered from a man between 25 and 39 years old in good health. The CDR3 DNA sequence: TGTGCCACCAGCAACCGACAGGGGGTCACTGAAGCTTTCTTT. It codes for CATSNRQGVTEAFF.